Detailed here is one T cell receptor (beta chain). TEMRA cells were FACS-enriched and CD8+ and CD4+ T cells negatively isolated. This sample is part of a study of CD8 T cells in Susac syndrome. With random hexamers, reverse transcription was performed on about 0.45 to 1 ug of RNA. TCR beta CDR3 was amplified by immunoSEQ covering 54 Vbeta and 13 Jbeta. One entry per CDR3 protein, called by TCRdb with MiXCR from the immunoSEQ multiplex PCR reads. The sample holds 150,000 to 200,000 distinct CDR3 sequences, just under 95% seen once. The CDR3 is made up of 16 amino acids. Germline loops: CDR1 MDHEN, CDR2 SYDVKM. V was cut by 6 bases and J by 2 bases, with 19 bases left in between.

The TCR was taken from a human donor in good health. This rearrangement joins TRBV28 to TRBJ1-1; D gene unclear. Source material: CD4+ T cells from PBMCs. This chain's CDR3 is CASSPRLGGQNTEAFF. In DNA, the CDR3 is TGTGCCAGCAGCCCAAGGTTGGGAGGGCAAAACACTGAAGCTTTCTTT. The whole variable domain, remainder taken from reference TRBV28 and TRBJ1-1, is DVKVTQSSRYLVKRTGEKVFLECVQDMDHENMFWYRQDPGLGLRLIYFSYDVKMKEKGDIPEGYSVSREKKERFSLILESASTNQTSMYLCASSPRLGGQNTEAFFGQGTRLTVV.